Sequencing of this T cell receptor beta chain was carried out in a study of T-cell memory formation after mild COVID-19. Study-level results: Second-wave clones that peaked on day 37 lacked confirmed SARS-CoV-2 specificity. For contracting clones, CD4+ ones sat mainly in CM and EM, CD8+ in EMRA. From day 15 to 85, contracting clones were balanced between CD4 and CD8, whereas later expanders leaned toward CD4+.

TCRdb independently ran MiXCR on the 5' RACE reads; one entry per CDR3 protein. The sample has under 150,000 distinct CDR3 sequences, 20% to 25% seen once; the top ten hold 41%. This CDR3 contains 13 residues. CDR1 and CDR2 from the germline V gene are LGHNT and FRNRAP. Trimming took 2 bases from V and 6 from J, leaving 10 bases between them. Comment on this clonotype: What it binds is not known.

The sequence derives from a man aged 18 to 30 who had mild COVID-19 (a few samples of this study predate the infection). Cell type and time point are not known. Sequencing was done on a sample of PBMCs or a T cell subset sorted from them (not recorded which). The chain is built from TRBV12-5 and TRBJ1-1; D ambiguous. CDR3 region: CASGLRPGPEAFF. Here the CDR3 DNA reads TGTGCTAGTGGTTTGCGTCCCGGACCTGAAGCTTTCTTT.